One and the same sample provided the 2 T cell receptor beta chains below, sequenced in a study of blood T cell repertoires in COVID-19. Profiling relied on immunoSEQ multiplex PCR, and the TCRdb table lists in-frame clones only, not all of them. There are around 300,000 clones in the sample; 85% occur only once, and less than 15% lies in the top ten. Sequences were obtained from peripheral blood. The receptors were sampled from a human donor in a cohort sampled during active COVID-19.

The rearrangement links TRBV3-1 (or the pseudogene TRBV3-2) to TRBJ2-1; 7 bases align to TRBD2. The CDR3 loop spans 14 amino acids. With 4 bases clipped from V and 7 bases from J, the junction kept 7 bases outside the gene matches. Germline-derived CDR1 and CDR2 are LGHDT and YNNKEL (reference sequence). DNA for the CDR3: TGTGCCAGCAGCCTTGAAGCGGGATCTAATGAGCAGTTCTTC. It yields the protein CASSLEAGSNEQFF.

The J gene is TRBJ2-3, the V gene TRBV18, with D perhaps matching TRBD1 (5 bases). CDR1 is KGHSH, CDR2 LQKENI, per germline. With 5 bases removed from V and 8 bases from J, the gap between germline ends came to 17 bases. The CDR3 covers 14 residues. CDR3 bases: TGTGCCAGCTCAACAGCGACAACCCAGGGTACGCAGTATTTT. Residues: CASSTATTQGTQYF.